One sample yielded the 5 T cell receptor beta chains listed below, sequenced in a study of a mutant IDH1 vaccine in newly diagnosed glioma. The data were produced by immunoSEQ multiplex PCR, yet TCRdb's version contains in-frame clones alone and is incomplete. The sample has about 120,000 clones, just under 80% seen once. As for time point: week 11, during vaccination. Doses comprised 300 ug of mutant IDH1 20-mer peptide each, plus topical imiquimod. Their specific antigens are unknown. Source: PBMCs, taken from a glioma patient whose treatment included an IDH1 peptide vaccine. These receptors originate from a man in his forties with glioma.

The chain employs TRBV10-3 and TRBJ1-2, with D possibly TRBD1 on 6 matching bases. The CDR3 is 15 amino acids. Germline V CDR1 and CDR2: ENHRY, SYGVKD. V was cut by 6 bases and J by 2 bases, with 16 bases left in between. The CDR3 DNA sequence: TGTGCCATCAGACCGGTGGCAGGGGTAAACTATGGCTACACCTTC. This codes for CAIRPVAGVNYGYTF.

This chain joins TRBV28 and TRBJ1-2; D may be TRBD1 (6 bases). Germline CDR1 reads MDHEN; CDR2 reads SYDVKM. Trimming pared 7 bases from V and 2 bases from J, leaving 17 bases between. The CDR3 loop spans 15 amino acids. In DNA, the CDR3 is TGTGCCAGCACCAACGGGGCGCAGGGGAACTATGGCTACACCTTC. It is translated as CASTNGAQGNYGYTF.

The chain is built from TRBV30 and TRBJ2-3; no clear D. The CDR3 is made up of 12 amino acids. Germline CDR1 and CDR2: GTSNPN and SVGIG (reference sequence). V was clipped by 5 bases and J by 2 bases, with 8 bases between them. DNA for the CDR3: TGTGCCTGGCGACCCTTCACAGATACGCAGTATTTT. This translates into CAWRPFTDTQYF.

The rearrangement links TRBV6-6 to TRBJ2-2; D gene uncertain. CDR3 size: 13 residues. V lost 5 bases, J lost 6 bases, and 10 bases lay in between. In germline, CDR1 is MNHNY, CDR2 SVGAGI (reference sequence). The CDR3 region has the DNA TGTGCCAGCAGTGACCATCAGCCCGGGGAGCTGTTTTTT. Its translation: CASSDHQPGELFF.

This clone was counted once. V usage is TRBV27 and J usage is TRBJ1-2, with unresolved D. V lost 5 bases, J lost 4 bases, and 11 bases lay in between. The length of the CDR3 is 13 residues. The germline gives CDR1 MNHEY, CDR2 SMNVEV (reference sequence). CDR3 coding DNA: TGTGCCAGCAGTAGCCTTGGGGTCTATGGCTACACCTTC. Encoded protein: CASSSLGVYGYTF.